The clone carrying this TCR beta chain was detected only once. No antigen is known for it. TCRdb keeps only in-frame clones here, not all; method: immunoSEQ multiplex PCR. The sample includes 95,000 to 150,000 clones, 80% to 90% seen only once; the top ten take over 5.5%. The data were taken from a study of T cell responses to AZD1222 COVID-19 vaccine. The study's findings and limits: Reportedly, close to half of spike-specific TCRs are directed against unmutated variant regions. The sample set comprised mostly white British donors with more females, and clonal diversity was possibly underestimated.

CDR1 is WNHNN, CDR2 SYGVQD, per germline (reference sequence). The CDR3 covers 14 residues. Trimming pared 4 bases from V and 7 bases from J, leaving 11 bases between. This receptor was taken from an adult in good health. Sequencing used peripheral blood, obtained on day 0 of AZD1222 vaccination. The rearrangement uses TRBV10-1 and TRBJ1-6; no definite D call. CDR3 nucleotides: TGCGCCAGCAGTGTAAGGCCCCCAAATTCACCCCTCCACTTT. It encodes CASSVRPPNSPLHF.